This passage covers 6 T cell receptor beta chains from one sample sequenced in a study of blood T cell repertoires in COVID-19. Method: immunoSEQ multiplex PCR; TCRdb's copy keeps in-frame clones and lacks some. The table records under 50,000 clones, 86% of them present only once. Sequencing input: peripheral blood. These receptors were collected from a man aged 35 to 55 with active COVID-19.

The chain joins TRBV6-4 to TRBJ1-1; 9 bases are a match to TRBD1. The CDR3 spans 16 residues. V shed 6 bases and J 9 bases; nucleotides not matched to a gene: 17. From germline, CDR1 is MRHNA and CDR2 SNTAGT. The CDR3 loop is CASSLTLGQGRGKAFF. CDR3 in DNA: TGTGCCAGCAGCCTGACCCTGGGACAGGGTCGGGGGAAAGCTTTCTTT.

The chain recombines TRBV18 with TRBJ1-1; D ambiguous. This CDR3 spans 14 amino acids. Germline V gene lookup returns CDR1 KGHSH and CDR2 LQKENI. The germline V and J ends were trimmed by 4 bases and 1 base, with 10 bases remaining between them. DNA for the CDR3: TGTGCCAGCTCACGAGAGGGCGGGAACACTGAAGCTTTCTTT. Translating gives CASSREGGNTEAFF.

In the case of this clone: The germline gene is not matched at one end of the junction; a read error may be the cause. The rearrangement uses TRBV7-9 and TRBJ2-7, with 15 bases identical to TRBD2. The germline CDR1 and CDR2 sequences are SEHNR and FQNEAQ (reference sequence). The CDR3 runs to 16 residues. CDR3 loop: CASSLVHGTSGRPAFF. CDR3 nucleotides: TGTGCCAGCAGCTTGGTGCACGGGACTAGCGGGAGGCCGGCCTTCTTC. Together with reference TRBV7-9 and TRBJ2-7, the CDR3 gives the full variable domain: DTGVSQNPRHKITKRGQNVTFRCDPISEHNRLYWYRQTLGQGPEFLTYFQNEAQLEKSRLLSDRFSAERPKGSFSTLEIQRTEQGDSAMYLCASSLVHGTSGRPAFFGPGTRLTVT.

The chain combines TRBV28 with TRBJ1-2; 7 positions agree with TRBD1. The V gene end was trimmed by 3 bases and the J gene end by 5 bases; junction bases not matched to a gene: 18. The CDR3 sequence is 18 residues long. Germline loops: CDR1 MDHEN, CDR2 SYDVKM. The CDR3 DNA reads as TGTGCCAGCAGTTTCCAGAGGACAGGTTATCAGTCCCCGTATGGCTACACCTTC. Translation gives CASSFQRTGYQSPYGYTF.

This clone was seen once. The V and J genes are TRBV28 and TRBJ1-2, with 9 bases identical to TRBD1. Germline CDR1 is MDHEN and CDR2 is SYDVKM. V trimming: 2 bases; J trimming: 3 bases; junction bases outside the gene matches: 10. This CDR3 is built from 17 residues. The CDR3: CASSLNAGTGTYYGYTF. In nucleotides, the CDR3 is TGTGCCAGCAGTTTAAACGCCGGGACAGGGACCTACTATGGCTACACCTTC.

The chain has TRBV5-1 and TRBJ1-2, with 7 nucleotides matching TRBD1. From germline, CDR1 is SGHRS and CDR2 YFSETQ. Trimming took 0 bases from V and 4 from J; bases not matched to a gene: 9. The CDR3 contains 16 residues. The CDR3 is CASSLGTGALSYGYTF. The DNA for the CDR3 is TGCGCCAGCAGCTTGGGAACAGGGGCGCTTAGCTATGGCTACACCTTC.